Listed here are 16 T cell receptor beta chains from one sample, sequenced in a study of blood T cell repertoires in COVID-19. The table came from immunoSEQ multiplex PCR; TCRdb's copy has only in-frame clones and leaves some out. The repertoire holds around 280,000 clones, roughly 89% seen once, with 11% in the top ten. Specimen: peripheral blood. The origin of the receptors is a woman aged 25 to 39 with COVID-19, enrolled during active disease.

This clone was seen a single time. The V gene is TRBV28, the J gene TRBJ1-5; D is possibly TRBD1 (6 bases). This CDR3 has 16 amino acids. Germline V lookup: CDR1 MDHEN, CDR2 SYDVKM. V was cut by 6 bases and J by 5 bases, with 20 bases left in between. The CDR3 DNA is TGTGCCAGCAGCCATACTTTCAAGGGGGTGGATCAGCCCCAGCATTTT. This gives the protein CASSHTFKGVDQPQHF.

This chain links TRBV18 with TRBJ1-3; 7 positions match TRBD1. The CDR3 has 18 residues. V lost 2 bases, J lost 3 bases, and 13 bases stayed unmatched. Germline V lookup: CDR1 KGHSH, CDR2 LQKENI. CDR3 in DNA: TGTGCCAGCTCACCAACAAGACAGGGTGGAGATCTTGGAAACACCATATATTTT. Translated, it gives CASSPTRQGGDLGNTIYF.

J is TRBJ1-4 and V is TRBV2, with 8 bases matching TRBD1. This CDR3 contains 15 residues. Germline CDR1 reads SNHLY; CDR2 reads FYNNEI. Losses at the gene ends were 5 bases for V and 4 bases for J; bases not matched to a gene: 6. This CDR3 is CASSPQGQDNEKLFF. CDR3 DNA: TGTGCCAGCAGTCCACAGGGACAGGATAATGAAAAACTGTTTTTT.

The chain is built from TRBV6-5 and TRBJ2-1, with TRBD2 identical over 10 bases. V trimming: 0 bases; J trimming: 2 bases; junction bases outside the gene matches: 1. This CDR3 comprises 16 residues. Germline V gene lookup returns CDR1 MNHEY and CDR2 SVGAGI. This CDR3 reads CASSYSLAGAYNEQFF. Written as DNA, the CDR3 is TGTGCCAGCAGTTACTCTCTAGCGGGGGCCTACAATGAGCAGTTCTTC.

The V and J genes are TRBV27 and TRBJ1-2, with 8 nucleotides matching TRBD1. After removal of 5 bases from V and 1 base from J, the junction contained 3 bases not matched to a gene. From germline, CDR1 is MNHEY and CDR2 SMNVEV (reference sequence). The CDR3 contains 14 residues. CDR3 protein: CASSRQGINYGYTF. The CDR3, as DNA: TGTGCCAGCAGTCGACAGGGGATTAACTATGGCTACACCTTC.

This chain uses TRBV5-6 with TRBJ2-7; the D gene is possibly TRBD2 (5 bases). The CDR3 spans 16 residues. Deletions cut 0 bases from V and 3 bases from J, with 16 bases between. Germline V gene data show CDR1 as SGHDT and CDR2 as YYEEEE. The CDR3 DNA is TGTGCCAGCAGCTTGGCACCCGACCGGGGATTCTACGAGCAGTACTTC. It encodes CASSLAPDRGFYEQYF.

The chain uses TRBV29-1 and TRBJ1-2, with 10 bases lining up with TRBD1. This CDR3 region has 14 residues. V was clipped by 8 bases and J by 7 bases; unmatched bases: 13. Germline V gene sequence: CDR1 SQVTM, CDR2 ANQGSEA. CDR3 sequence (DNA): TGCAGCATTGGGGAGGACAGGGGGGCGAGTGGCTACACCTTC. Amino acids: CSIGEDRGASGYTF.

The chain has TRBV5-1 and TRBJ2-7, with TRBD1 identical over 8 bases. CDR1 is SGHRS, CDR2 YFSETQ, per germline. V lost 0 bases to trimming and J lost 5 bases; unmatched junction nucleotides: 7. CDR3 size: 15 residues. CDR3 bases: TGCGCCAGCAGCTTGGCCCGGACAGGGTATCACGAGCAGTACTTC. This sequence encodes CASSLARTGYHEQYF.

This chain links TRBV28 with TRBJ2-1; 8 bases match TRBD2. CDR3 length equals 17 residues. From germline, CDR1 is MDHEN and CDR2 SYDVKM. V was pared by 3 bases and J by 0 bases, with 7 bases of the junction left unmatched. The CDR3 bases are TGTGCCAGCAGTTTGAATCCGGGGGGGAGCTCCTACAATGAGCAGTTCTTC. Translating gives CASSLNPGGSSYNEQFF.

The chain has TRBV5-1 and TRBJ2-2; D ambiguous. Looked up from germline, CDR1 is SGHRS and CDR2 is YFSETQ. The CDR3 covers 15 residues. V gave up 0 bases and J gave up 3 bases, with 9 bases separating them. The DNA for the CDR3 is TGCGCCAGCAGCTTGGGGCTGCATGACACCGGGGAGCTGTTTTTT. This translates into CASSLGLHDTGELFF. Drawing the rest from reference TRBV5-1 and TRBJ2-2, the complete variable domain is KAGVTQTPRYLIKTRGQQVTLSCSPISGHRSVSWYQQTPGQGLQFLFEYFSETQRNKGNFPGRFSGRQFSNSRSEMNVSTLELGDSALYLCASSLGLHDTGELFFGEGSRLTVL.

This chain links TRBV24-1 with TRBJ1-3; D is ambiguous. V lost 3 bases and J lost 1, with 9 bases in between. CDR1 is KGHDR and CDR2 is SFDVKD in the germline V gene. The CDR3 runs 15 residues. CDR3 in amino acids: CATSDPRSSGNTIYF. In nucleotides, the CDR3 is TGTGCCACCAGTGATCCAAGGAGTTCTGGAAACACCATATATTTT.

The chain couples TRBV9 to TRBJ2-2, with TRBD1 identical over 9 bases. The ends lost 3 bases at V and 1 base at J; junction bases unmatched: 1. Germline V lookup: CDR1 SGDLS, CDR2 YYNGEE. CDR3 size: 15 residues. The CDR3 is CASSATGGNTGELFF. Here the CDR3 DNA reads TGTGCCAGCAGCGCGACAGGGGGGAACACCGGGGAGCTGTTTTTT.

This rearrangement joins TRBV4-1 to TRBJ1-6; TRBD1 is a possible D gene (6 bases). The V end was cut by 3 bases, the J end by 10 bases, with 13 bases between. The CDR3 extends over 14 amino acids. From germline, CDR1 is MGHRA and CDR2 YSYEKL. DNA of the CDR3: TGCGCCAGCAGCCATGAAACAGGGTACTCACCCCTCCACTTT. This gives the protein CASSHETGYSPLHF.

This chain joins TRBV6-5 and TRBJ1-1; D perhaps matches TRBD1 (5 bases). Trimming cost V 2 bases and J 6 bases, with 16 bases left between them. There are 15 residues in the CDR3. Germline V gives CDR1 MNHEY, CDR2 SVGAGI. The CDR3 sequence is CASSYRTGGRSEAFF. CDR3 DNA: TGTGCCAGCAGTTACAGAACCGGGGGAAGGTCTGAAGCTTTCTTT.

The chain employs TRBV18 and TRBJ2-7; 9 bases agree with TRBD1. The germline V gene encodes CDR1 KGHSH and CDR2 LQKENI. CDR3 size: 16 residues. Trimming removed 4 bases from V and 4 bases from J; junction bases left unmatched: 11. The CDR3 nucleotides are TGTGCCAGCTCACTAGCCCGGGACAGGGCACCTTACGAGCAGTACTTC. Translating gives CASSLARDRAPYEQYF.

The rearrangement joins TRBV12-5 to TRBJ2-7; tentatively, D is TRBD1 (6 bases). The V gene's germline CDR1 is LGHNT and CDR2 FRNRAP. V was shortened by 8 bases and J by 3 bases, with 17 bases between the two germline ends. The CDR3 consists of 14 residues. DNA of the CDR3: TGTGCTAGTTCACCTGGGACAACCGGCTACGAGCAGTACTTC. It is translated as CASSPGTTGYEQYF.